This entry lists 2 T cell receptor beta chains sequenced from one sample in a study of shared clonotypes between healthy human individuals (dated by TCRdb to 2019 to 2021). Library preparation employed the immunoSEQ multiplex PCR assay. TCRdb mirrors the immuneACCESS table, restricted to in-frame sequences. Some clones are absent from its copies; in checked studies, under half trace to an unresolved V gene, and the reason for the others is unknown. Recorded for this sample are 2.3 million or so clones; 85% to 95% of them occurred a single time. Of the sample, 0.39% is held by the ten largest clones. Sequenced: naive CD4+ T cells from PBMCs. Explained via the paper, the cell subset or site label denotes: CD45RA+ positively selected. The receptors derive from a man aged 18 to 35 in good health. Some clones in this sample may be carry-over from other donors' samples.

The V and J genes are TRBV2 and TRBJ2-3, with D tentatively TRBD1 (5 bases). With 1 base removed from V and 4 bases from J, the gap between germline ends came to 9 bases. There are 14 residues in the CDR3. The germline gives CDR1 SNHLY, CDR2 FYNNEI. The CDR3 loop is CASSEGGSADTQYF. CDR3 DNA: TGTGCCAGCAGTGAAGGGGGCAGTGCAGATACGCAGTATTTT. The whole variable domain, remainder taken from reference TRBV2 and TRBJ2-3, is EPEVTQTPSHQVTQMGQEVILRCVPISNHLYFYWYRQILGQKVEFLVSFYNNEISEKSEIFDDQFSVERPDGSNFTLKIRSTKLEDSAMYFCASSEGGSADTQYFGPGTRLTVL.

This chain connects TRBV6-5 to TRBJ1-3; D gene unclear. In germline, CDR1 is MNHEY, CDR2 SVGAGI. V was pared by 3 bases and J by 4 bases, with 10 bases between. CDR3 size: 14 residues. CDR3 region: CASSYALLGNTIYF. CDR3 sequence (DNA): TGTGCCAGCAGTTATGCCCTGTTAGGAAACACCATATATTTT.